This TCR beta chain is from a study of shared clonotypes between healthy human individuals. General study findings and limits: Sorted-subset sequencing was shown by rarefaction to be incomplete despite large depth.

The donors, healthy adults who were HIV-negative, had experienced no recent acute infections or vaccinations. CD4+ cells underwent separation, giving CD45RA+ naive and CD45RA-negative memory subsets. Authors' data handling: Filtering differed because ImmunoSEQ produced junction-only sequences that carried no quality scores. Clones were sequenced by immunoSEQ multiplex PCR, and TCRdb holds only the in-frame ones, with some missing. V, J and clone size are those of that table, while D and trimming were read from the DNA. The repertoire consists of nearly 1 million clones, with approximately 76% occurring once and the leading ten covering about 1.5%. Of note for this clone: Its antigen is unknown.

CDR1 and CDR2 (germline): SGHRS, YFSETQ. The junction had 8 bases not matched to a gene; V was cut back by 4 bases and J by 4 bases. This CDR3 contains 17 residues. Sequencing input: memory CD4+ T cells sorted from blood. Subset of the sample: CD45RA-negative fraction. This chain joins TRBV5-1 and TRBJ2-5, with 15 nucleotides matching TRBD2. The receptor was derived from a man aged 18 to 29 in good health. In nucleotides, the CDR3 is TGCGCCAGCAGCGCCGGACTAGCGGGAGGGGGTCGAGAGACCCAGTACTTC. Its protein is CASSAGLAGGGRETQYF. Variable domain in full (rest from reference TRBV5-1 and TRBJ2-5): KAGVTQTPRYLIKTRGQQVTLSCSPISGHRSVSWYQQTPGQGLQFLFEYFSETQRNKGNFPGRFSGRQFSNSRSEMNVSTLELGDSALYLCASSAGLAGGGRETQYFGPGTRLLVL.